This TCR beta chain was found in a study of control samples from healthy donors and cancer patients. Germline lookup yields CDR1 SGHRS and CDR2 YFSETQ. CDR3 length equals 14 residues. The V and J ends lost 4 bases and 4 bases, in that order; junction bases with no gene match: 5. The table came from immunoSEQ multiplex PCR; TCRdb's copy has only in-frame clones and leaves some out. The sample has about 120,000 clones; 70% to 90% are singletons. Sequenced: blood. The receptor comes from a middle-aged man in good health. The rearrangement uses TRBV5-1 and TRBJ2-4, with 7 bases that match TRBD1. The CDR3 loop is CASSPSGQKNIQYF. The CDR3 nucleotides read TGCGCCAGCAGCCCCTCGGGACAGAAAAACATTCAGTACTTC.